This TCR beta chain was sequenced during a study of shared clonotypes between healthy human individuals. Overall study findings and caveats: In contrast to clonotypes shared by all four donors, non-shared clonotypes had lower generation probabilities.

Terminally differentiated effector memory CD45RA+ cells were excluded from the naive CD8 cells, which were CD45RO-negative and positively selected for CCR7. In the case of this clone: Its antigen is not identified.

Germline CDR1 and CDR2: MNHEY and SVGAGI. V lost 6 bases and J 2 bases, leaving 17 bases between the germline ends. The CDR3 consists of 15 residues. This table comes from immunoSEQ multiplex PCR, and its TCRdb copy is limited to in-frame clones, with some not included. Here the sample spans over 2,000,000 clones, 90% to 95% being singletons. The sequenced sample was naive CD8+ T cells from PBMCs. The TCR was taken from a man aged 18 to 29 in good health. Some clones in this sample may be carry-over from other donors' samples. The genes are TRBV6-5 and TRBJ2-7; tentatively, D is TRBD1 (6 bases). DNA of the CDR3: TGTGCCAGCAGCCGAGGGGGTGGACCTACCTACGAGCAGTACTTC. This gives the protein CASSRGGGPTYEQYF.